The count of the clone carrying this T cell receptor (beta chain) is one. Its antigen is undetermined. As it was prepared, the TCRbeta library received unique molecular identifiers. TCRdb called the PCR reads again in MiXCR, with one record for every CDR3 protein. The sample holds fewer than 500,000 distinct CDR3 sequences, roughly two fifths seen once. The record originates from a study of T-cell reconstitution after alpha-beta-depleted transplantation in children. Study-level results: Reports say that about two months after transplant, the alpha-beta T cells came out of several hundred graft clones that had expanded. Diversity and T-cell counts at one year after transplant derived mostly from new T cells. In some patients, recipient T cells and intrathymic progenitors surviving conditioning explained high day-60 diversity.

The specimen was PBMCs, collected before TCRalphabeta/CD19-depleted stem cell transplant. The sequence came from a girl aged 2-10 years with aplastic anemia, due to receive a stem cell transplant.

CDR3 residues: CASSLDGRGTEQYF. The DNA of the CDR3 is TGCGCCAGCAGCTTGGACGGCAGGGGAACCGAGCAGTACTTC. The J gene is TRBJ2-7, the V gene TRBV5-1; possible D gene TRBD1, 6 bases. CDR1 is SGHRS, CDR2 YFSETQ, per germline. The V and J ends lost 0 bases and 6 bases respectively, with 13 bases between them. This CDR3 has 14 residues.